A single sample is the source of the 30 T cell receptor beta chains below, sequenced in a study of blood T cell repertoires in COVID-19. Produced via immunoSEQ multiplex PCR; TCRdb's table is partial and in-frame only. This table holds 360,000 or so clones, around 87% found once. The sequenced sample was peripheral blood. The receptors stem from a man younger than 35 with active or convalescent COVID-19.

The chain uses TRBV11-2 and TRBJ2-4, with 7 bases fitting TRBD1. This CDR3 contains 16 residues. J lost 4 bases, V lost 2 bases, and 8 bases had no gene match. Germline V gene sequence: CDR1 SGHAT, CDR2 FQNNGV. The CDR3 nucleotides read TGTGCCAGCAGCTTATTCAAGGACAGGAGTAAAAACATTCAGTACTTC. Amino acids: CASSLFKDRSKNIQYF.

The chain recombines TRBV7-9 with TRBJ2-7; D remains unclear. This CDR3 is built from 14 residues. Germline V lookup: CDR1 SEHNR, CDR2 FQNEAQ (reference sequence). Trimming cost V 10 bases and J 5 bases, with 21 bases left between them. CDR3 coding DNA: TGTGCCACCGCTGCTTACAAAGACGCGGACGAGCAGTACTTC. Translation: CATAAYKDADEQYF.

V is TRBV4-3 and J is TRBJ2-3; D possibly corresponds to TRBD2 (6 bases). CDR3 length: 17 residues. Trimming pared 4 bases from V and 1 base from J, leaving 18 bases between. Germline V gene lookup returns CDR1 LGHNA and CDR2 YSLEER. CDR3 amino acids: CASSLTSFGTGTDTQYF. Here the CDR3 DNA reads TGCGCCAGCAGCCTAACTAGCTTCGGGACTGGCACAGATACGCAGTATTTT.

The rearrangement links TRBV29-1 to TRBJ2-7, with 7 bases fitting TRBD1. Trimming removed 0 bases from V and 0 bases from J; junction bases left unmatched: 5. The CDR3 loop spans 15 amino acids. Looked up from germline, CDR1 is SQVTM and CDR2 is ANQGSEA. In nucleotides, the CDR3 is TGCAGCGTTGAAGATCCGGCAGGGGGCTCCTACGAGCAGTACTTC. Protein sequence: CSVEDPAGGSYEQYF.

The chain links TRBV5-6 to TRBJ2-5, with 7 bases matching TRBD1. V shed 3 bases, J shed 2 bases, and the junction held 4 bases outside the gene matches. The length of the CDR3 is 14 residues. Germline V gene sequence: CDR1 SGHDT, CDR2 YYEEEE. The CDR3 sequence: CASSWTGQQETQYF. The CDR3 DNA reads TGTGCCAGCAGCTGGACGGGACAGCAAGAGACCCAGTACTTC.

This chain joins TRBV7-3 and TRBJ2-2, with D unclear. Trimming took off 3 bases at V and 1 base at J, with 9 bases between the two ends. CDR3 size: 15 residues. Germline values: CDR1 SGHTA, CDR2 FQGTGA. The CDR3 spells CASSFSYGNTGELFF. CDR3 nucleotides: TGTGCCAGCAGCTTCTCCTACGGGAACACCGGGGAGCTGTTTTTT. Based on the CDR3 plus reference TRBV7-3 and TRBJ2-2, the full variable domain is GAGVSQTPSNKVTEKGKYVELRCDPISGHTALYWYRQSLGQGPEFLIYFQGTGAADDSGLPNDRFFAVRPEGSVSTLKIQRTERGDSAVYLCASSFSYGNTGELFFGEGSRLTVL.

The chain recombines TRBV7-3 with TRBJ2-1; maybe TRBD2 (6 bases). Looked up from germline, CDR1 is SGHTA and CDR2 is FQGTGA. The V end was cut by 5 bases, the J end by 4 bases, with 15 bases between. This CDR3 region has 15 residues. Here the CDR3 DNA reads TGTGCCAGCAGCCGTACGGGGGATGGTTACAATGAGCAGTTCTTC. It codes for CASSRTGDGYNEQFF.

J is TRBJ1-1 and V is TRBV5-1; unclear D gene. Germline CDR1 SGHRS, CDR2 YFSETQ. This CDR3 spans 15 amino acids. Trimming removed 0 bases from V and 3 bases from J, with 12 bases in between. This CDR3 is CASSLATTVDTEAFF. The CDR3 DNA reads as TGCGCCAGCAGCTTGGCCACCACGGTGGACACTGAAGCTTTCTTT.

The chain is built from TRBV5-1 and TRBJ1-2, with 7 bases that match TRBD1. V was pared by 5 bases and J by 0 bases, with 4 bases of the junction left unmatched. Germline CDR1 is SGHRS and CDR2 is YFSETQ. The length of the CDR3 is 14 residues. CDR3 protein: CASRSGQPNYGYTF. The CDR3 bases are TGCGCCAGCAGATCGGGACAGCCTAACTATGGCTACACCTTC.

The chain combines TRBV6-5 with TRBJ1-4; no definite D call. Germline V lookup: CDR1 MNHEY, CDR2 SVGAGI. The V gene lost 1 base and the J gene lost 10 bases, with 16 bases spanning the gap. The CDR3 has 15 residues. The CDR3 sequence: CASSYYATPSGKLFF. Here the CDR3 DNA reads TGTGCCAGCAGTTACTACGCGACCCCATCAGGAAAACTGTTTTTT.

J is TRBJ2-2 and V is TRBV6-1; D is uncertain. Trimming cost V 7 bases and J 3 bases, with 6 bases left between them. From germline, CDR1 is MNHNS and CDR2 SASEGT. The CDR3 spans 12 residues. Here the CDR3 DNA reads TGTGCCAGCACCACTGACACCGGGGAGCTGTTTTTT. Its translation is CASTTDTGELFF.

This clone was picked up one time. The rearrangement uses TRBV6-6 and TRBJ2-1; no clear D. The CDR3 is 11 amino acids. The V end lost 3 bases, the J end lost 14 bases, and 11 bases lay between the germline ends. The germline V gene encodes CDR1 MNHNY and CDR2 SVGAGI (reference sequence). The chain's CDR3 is CASSYSRIKFF. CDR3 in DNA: TGTGCCAGCAGTTATTCTAGGATAAAGTTCTTC.

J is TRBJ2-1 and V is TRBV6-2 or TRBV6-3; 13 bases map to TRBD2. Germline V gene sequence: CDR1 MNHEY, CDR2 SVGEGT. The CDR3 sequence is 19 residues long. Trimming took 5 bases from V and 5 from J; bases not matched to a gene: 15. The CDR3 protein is CASSPGHWTSGSQDNEQFF. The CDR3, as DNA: TGTGCCAGCAGTCCCGGACATTGGACTAGCGGGAGTCAGGACAATGAGCAGTTCTTC.

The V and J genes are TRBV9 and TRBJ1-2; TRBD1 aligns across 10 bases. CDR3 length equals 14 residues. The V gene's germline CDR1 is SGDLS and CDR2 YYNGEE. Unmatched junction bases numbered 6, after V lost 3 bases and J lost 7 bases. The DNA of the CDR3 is TGTGCCAGCAGCGACGGGACAGGGGACTCTGGCTACACCTTC. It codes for CASSDGTGDSGYTF. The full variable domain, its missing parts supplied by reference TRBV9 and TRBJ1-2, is DSGVTQTPKHLITATGQRVTLRCSPRSGDLSVYWYQQSLDQGLQFLIQYYNGEERAKGNILERFSAQQFPDLHSELNLSSLELGDSALYFCASSDGTGDSGYTFGSGTRLTVV.

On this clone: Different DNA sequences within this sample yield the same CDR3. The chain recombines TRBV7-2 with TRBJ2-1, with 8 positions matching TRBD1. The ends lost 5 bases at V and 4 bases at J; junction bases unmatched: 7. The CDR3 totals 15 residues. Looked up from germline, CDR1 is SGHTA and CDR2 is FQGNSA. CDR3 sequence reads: CASSPRTGRYNEQFF. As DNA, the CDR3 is TGTGCCAGCAGCCCGCGGACAGGGAGATACAATGAGCAGTTCTTC.

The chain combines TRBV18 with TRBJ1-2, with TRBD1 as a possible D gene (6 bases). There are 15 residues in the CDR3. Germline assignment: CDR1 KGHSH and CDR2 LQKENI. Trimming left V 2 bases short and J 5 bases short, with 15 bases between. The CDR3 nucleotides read TGTGCCAGCTCACCAAGCCAGGGGCGAGAGTATGGCTACACCTTC. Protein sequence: CASSPSQGREYGYTF.

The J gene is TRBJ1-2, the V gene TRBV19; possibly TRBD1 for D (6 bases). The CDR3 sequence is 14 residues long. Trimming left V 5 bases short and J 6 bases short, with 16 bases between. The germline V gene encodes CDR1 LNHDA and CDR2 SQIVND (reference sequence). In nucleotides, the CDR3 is TGTGCCAGTAGTCTCACCCGGGGGGCGCATGGCTACACCTTC. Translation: CASSLTRGAHGYTF.

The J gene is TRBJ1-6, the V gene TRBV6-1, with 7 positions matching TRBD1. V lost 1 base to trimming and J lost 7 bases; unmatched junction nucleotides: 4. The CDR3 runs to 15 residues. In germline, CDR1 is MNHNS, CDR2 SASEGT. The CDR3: CASSEDSRGNSPLHF. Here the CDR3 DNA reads TGTGCCAGCAGTGAAGATAGCAGGGGGAATTCACCCCTCCACTTT.

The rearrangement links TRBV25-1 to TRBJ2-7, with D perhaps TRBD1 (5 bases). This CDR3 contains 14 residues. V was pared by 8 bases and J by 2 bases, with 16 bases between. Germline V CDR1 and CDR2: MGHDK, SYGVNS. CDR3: CASQKLDSPYEQYF. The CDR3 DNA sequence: TGTGCCAGCCAGAAATTAGACAGTCCCTACGAGCAGTACTTC.

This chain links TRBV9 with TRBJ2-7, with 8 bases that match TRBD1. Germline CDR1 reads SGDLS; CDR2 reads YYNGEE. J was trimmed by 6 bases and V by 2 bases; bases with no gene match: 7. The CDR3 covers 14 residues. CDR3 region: CASSVLTGVGEQYF. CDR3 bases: TGTGCCAGCAGCGTTTTGACAGGGGTGGGCGAGCAGTACTTC.

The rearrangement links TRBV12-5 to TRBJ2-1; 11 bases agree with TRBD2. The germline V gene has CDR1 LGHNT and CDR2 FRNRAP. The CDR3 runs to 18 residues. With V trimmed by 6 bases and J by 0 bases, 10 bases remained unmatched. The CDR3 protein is CASGNLAGGPSSYNEQFF. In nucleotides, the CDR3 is TGTGCTAGTGGAAATCTAGCGGGGGGCCCGAGCTCCTACAATGAGCAGTTCTTC.

The DNA of the CDR3 is TGTGCCAGCTCCTGGACAGGGATTTTTGAAAAACTGTTTTTT. Its protein product is CASSWTGIFEKLFF. This rearrangement joins TRBV18 to TRBJ1-4, with 8 bases lining up with TRBD1. The trim removed 6 bases at V and 7 bases at J, leaving 7 bases unmatched. The V gene's germline CDR1 is KGHSH and CDR2 LQKENI. This CDR3 contains 14 residues.

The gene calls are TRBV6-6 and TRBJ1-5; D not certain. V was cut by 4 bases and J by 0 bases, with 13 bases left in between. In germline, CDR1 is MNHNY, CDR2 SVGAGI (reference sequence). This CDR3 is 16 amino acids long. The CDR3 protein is CASSSARTYSNQPQHF. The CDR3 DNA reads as TGTGCCAGCAGTTCCGCCCGGACTTATAGCAATCAGCCCCAGCATTTT.

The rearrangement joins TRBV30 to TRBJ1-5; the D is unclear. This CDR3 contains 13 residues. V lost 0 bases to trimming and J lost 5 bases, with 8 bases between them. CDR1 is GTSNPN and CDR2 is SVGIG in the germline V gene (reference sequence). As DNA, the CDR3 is TGTGCCTGGAGTGTACGGGTGGATCAGCCCCAGCATTTT. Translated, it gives CAWSVRVDQPQHF.

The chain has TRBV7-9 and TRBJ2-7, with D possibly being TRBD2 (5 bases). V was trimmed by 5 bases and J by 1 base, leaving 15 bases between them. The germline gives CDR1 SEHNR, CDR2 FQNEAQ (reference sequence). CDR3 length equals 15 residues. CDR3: CASSPSLPGSYEQYF. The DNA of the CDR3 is TGTGCCAGCAGCCCATCGTTACCGGGGTCCTACGAGCAGTACTTC.

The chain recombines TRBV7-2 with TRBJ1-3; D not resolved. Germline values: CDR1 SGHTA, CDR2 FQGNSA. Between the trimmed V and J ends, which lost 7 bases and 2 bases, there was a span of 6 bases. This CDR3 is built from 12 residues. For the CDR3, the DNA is TGTGCCAGCACGTTCCCTGGAAACACCATATATTTT. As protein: CASTFPGNTIYF.

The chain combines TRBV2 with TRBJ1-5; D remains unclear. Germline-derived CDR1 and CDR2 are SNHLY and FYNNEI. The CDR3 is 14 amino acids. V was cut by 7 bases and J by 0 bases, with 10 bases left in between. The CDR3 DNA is TGTGCCAGCAAAAGAACAGATAGCAATCAGCCCCAGCATTTT. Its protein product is CASKRTDSNQPQHF.

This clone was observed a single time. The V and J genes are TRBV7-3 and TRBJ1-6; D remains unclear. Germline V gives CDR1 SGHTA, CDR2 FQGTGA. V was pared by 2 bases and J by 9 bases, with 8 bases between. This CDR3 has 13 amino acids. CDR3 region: CASSLSSVSPLHF. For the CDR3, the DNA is TGTGCCAGCAGCTTATCTTCTGTTTCACCCCTCCACTTT.

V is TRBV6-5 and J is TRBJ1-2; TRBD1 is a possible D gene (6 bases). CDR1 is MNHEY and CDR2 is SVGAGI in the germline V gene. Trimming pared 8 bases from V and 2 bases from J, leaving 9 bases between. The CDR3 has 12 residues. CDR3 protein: CASGQGNYGYTF. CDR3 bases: TGTGCCAGCGGGCAGGGGAACTATGGCTACACCTTC.

CDR3 nucleotides: TGTGCCAGCAGTGAAGGATGGAGTTTAGACATTCAGTACTTC. Amino acids: CASSEGWSLDIQYF. The chain carries TRBV6-1 and TRBJ2-4, with D uncertain. Germline values: CDR1 MNHNS, CDR2 SASEGT. The germline V and J ends were trimmed by 1 base and 8 bases, with 12 bases remaining between them. CDR3 length: 14 amino acids.